This section outlines one TCR beta chain sequence together with its context. The V gene's germline CDR1 is KGHDR and CDR2 SFDVKD. V shed 6 bases and J shed 3 bases, with 26 bases lying between them. This CDR3 comprises 18 residues. This sample was included in a study of T-cell reconstitution after alpha-beta-depleted transplantation in children. TCRbeta library preparation incorporated unique molecular identifiers. MiXCR, applied by TCRdb to the PCR reads, yields one record per CDR3 protein. The sample holds roughly 500,000 distinct CDR3 sequences, around a third seen once. J is TRBJ2-7 and V is TRBV24-1, with D maybe TRBD2 (6 bases). The sequences come from PBMCs from the stem cell graft donor, collected from the stem cell graft. The TCR originated in a human donor who donated a stem cell graft to a child with aplastic anemia. CDR3 amino acids: CATSPSDTQWAGLYEQYF. CDR3 coding DNA: TGTGCCACCAGTCCCTCCGACACACAGTGGGCGGGACTCTACGAGCAGTACTTC.